This T cell receptor beta chain was obtained from a study of shared clonotypes between healthy human individuals (dated by TCRdb to 2020 to 2022). Context from the whole study: The cohort comprised a couple of women and a few men aged 18 to 49 years. Leukapheresis yielded between about 0.94 and 8.9 billion PBMCs per donor. For each donor, CD4 naive and CD4 memory were each run on three plates, CD8 naive on two plates, and CD8 memory on one plate. Blood TCR repertoires of a handful of healthy adults were deeply sequenced to estimate repertoire size and the extent of clonotype sharing between individuals. Libraries were prepared and TCR repertoires were sequenced by different laboratories using diverse techniques, in order to increase sequencing depth and limit assay-specific biases.

Broad study findings and their caveats: Compared with non-shared clonotypes, the clonotypes found in all four sorted-subset donors had higher generation probabilities. Incomplete sequencing was indicated by rarefaction of sorted-subset datasets, despite the large sequencing depth. Pairwise subsampling indicated that sequencing depth was expected to affect the degree of clonotype sharing among donors. Across four donors, approximately 4.6% of naive CD4, approximately 4% of naive CD8, approximately 2.5% of memory CD4, and around 0.4% of memory CD8 clonotypes were shared. Larger estimated clonotype richness was generally found for naive subsets than for memory subsets. Because the study included a small number of donors, the genetic and exposure-history diversity represented was limited. Sampling was restricted to blood, and TCR repertoires in tissues likely differ from the TCR repertoires found in blood.

The donors were healthy, HIV-negative adults who had no recently reported acute infections or vaccinations. All donors were Caucasian adults living in Nashville, Tennessee, USA. CD4+ T cells were enriched by magnetic negative selection, after which naive cells were positively selected on CD45RA and the negative fraction was taken as the memory subset. Blood was obtained by leukapheresis, after which PBMCs were separated by Ficoll-Histopaque density gradient centrifugation and cryopreserved in liquid nitrogen vapor phase. Purity and quantity of every magnetically sorted T cell population were checked by analytical flow cytometry. Each sorted fraction had its genomic DNA isolated and then quantified by UV absorbance on a Nanodrop 2000c. Taken from cysteine to phenylalanine, the CDR3 has 16 residues. This entry keeps only the CDR3 DNA: 48 bases, framed from base 1. From a lookup of the germline V gene (reference sequence), CDR1 and CDR2 are SEHNR and FQNEAQ. Deletion took 5 bases off V and 6 bases off J, with a span of 20 bases between the germline ends.

TCR CDR3 regions were amplified from genomic DNA by multiplex PCR using the deep immunoSEQ assay. Extracted genomic DNA from each cell subset was distributed evenly across all wells of several immunoSEQ 96-well plates, and each plate was treated as a replicate. Each replicate PCR for sorted subsets received around 210 ng genomic DNA, equal to 30,000 or so T cell genomes. Purified libraries were measured with a Qubit 3.0 fluorometer, size-checked on a Bioanalyzer 2100, and measured again with the KAPA Library Quantification kit. A separate single-read 150-cycle Illumina NextSeq 550 flow cell was used to sequence each immunoSEQ 96-well plate. Per the authors' processing: The immunoSEQ output contained only junctional sequences without quality scores, so filtering could not match that applied to full-length reads. Sequences were annotated with PyIR, a Python wrapper for IgBLAST v1.9, and V/J genes and CDR3 were assigned using IMGT germline references. Reads with weak V/J assignments (E-value above 1e-6), missing CDR3, stop codons, out-of-frame junctions, or ambiguous translated residues were removed. V3J clonotypes were defined by identical inferred V gene, J gene, and CDR3 amino acid sequence. Percentage overlap between repertoires was calculated by dividing the number of shared unique clonotypes by the size of the smaller repertoire. Three approaches were used to assess repertoire richness: RTK rarefaction, the Chao1 estimator, and Recon v2.1 estimates of unobserved clonotypes. Generation probabilities for all TCRbeta clonotypes obtained by the gDNA method from a handful of donors were computed using OLGA. The clones in this table, taken by TCRdb from immuneACCESS, are in-frame only. Not every clone is retained; where verified, under half of the shortfall comes from an unresolved V gene, and the cause of the rest is unknown. The V and J calls and the clone size are those of that table, but D and trimming were determined from the DNA. The sample has roughly 2,500,000 clones on record, over 85% of them singletons. Roughly 0.36% of the sample belongs to the ten largest clones.

Details on this clone: It lacks a known antigen. No base quality information exists; no much larger clone differs at one position.

This receptor was identified in a man between 18 and 35 years old in good health. Some clones in this sample may be carry-over from other donors' samples. The chain couples TRBV7-9 to TRBJ2-1; the D gene is perhaps TRBD2, from 7 matching bases. Sample: naive CD4+ T cells from PBMCs. In the paper's terms, the cell subset or site label means: CD45RA+ positively selected. Read as DNA, the sequence is TGTGCCAGCAGCCTCAAGGGCGGGGGACACTTCAATGAGCAGTTCTTC. Translated, it gives CASSLKGGGHFNEQFF. Here the CDR3 is joined to the reference TRBV7-9 and TRBJ2-1 genes, and the full variable domain is: DTGVSQNPRHKITKRGQNVTFRCDPISEHNRLYWYRQTLGQGPEFLTYFQNEAQLEKSRLLSDRFSAERPKGSFSTLEIQRTEQGDSAMYLCASSLKGGGHFNEQFFGPGTRLTVL.